The sequence of this T cell receptor beta chain was determined in a study of T cells after yellow fever vaccination. For the study at large: Preparation of fractions with low cell numbers was performed using SMART-Seq v4 Ultra Low Input. The study's findings and limits: Subsequent booster samples again held most clones from primary vaccination (around 96% CD4, about 90% CD8). Peaking faster, on day 5 versus 15, the secondary response was nonetheless weaker.

One entry per CDR3 protein, called by TCRdb with MiXCR from the 5' RACE reads. The table records some 400,000 distinct CDR3 sequences, about 17% of them present only once. This clonotype came up a few times. Its target is not known. This clonotype was sampled from a man aged 18-30 years who received the YFV17D yellow fever vaccine. Specimen: PBMCs, collected before the yellow fever booster vaccination.

The CDR3 coding sequence is TGCGCCAGCAGCCAGGCCCAGGTACAAGAGACCCAGTACTTC. Translating it yields CASSQAQVQETQYF. J is TRBJ2-5 and V is TRBV4-1; D unclear. CDR1 is MGHRA and CDR2 is YSYEKL in the germline V gene. V was trimmed by 3 bases and J by 2 bases, leaving 10 bases between them. This CDR3 has 14 residues.